This T cell receptor beta chain was retrieved from a study of shared clonotypes between healthy human individuals. Across the study: The study enrolled a couple of women and a few men aged 18 to 49.

This clone was detected once. Assay: immunoSEQ multiplex PCR; the TCRdb copy retains only in-frame clones and omits some. The data show 1.5 million to 1.9 million clones, 98% seen once. The CDR3 totals 14 residues. The V gene's germline CDR1 is KGHSH and CDR2 LQKENI. With V trimmed by 3 bases and J by 6 bases, 4 bases remained unmatched. The V call is TRBV18, the J call TRBJ2-1, with TRBD2 matching 8 bases. Sequencing used naive CD4+ T cells sorted from blood. Subset meaning: CD45RA+ positively selected. This TCR derives from a man aged 25 to 45 in good health. The CDR3 DNA reads TGTGCCAGCTCACCCCCGGGACTAGGCAATGAGCAGTTCTTC. It encodes CASSPPGLGNEQFF.